This T cell receptor beta chain derives from a study of human CD8 memory T cell subsets. TCR beta was sequenced from UMI-tagged 5' RACE libraries. TCRdb re-called the 5' RACE reads; every CDR3 protein appears as one record, without DNA. The table lists a few thousand distinct CDR3 sequences. Looked up from germline, CDR1 is SGHTA and CDR2 is FQGNSA. The CDR3 extends over 15 amino acids. The sample taken for sequencing was CD8+ effector memory T cells (TEM) sorted from PBMCs. Subset specified: effector memory CD8 T cells, CCR7- CD45RO+ CD95+. This TCR was sampled from a human donor in good health. The V call is TRBV7-2, the J call TRBJ1-1. CDR3 amino acids: CASRPWGPSGTEAFF.